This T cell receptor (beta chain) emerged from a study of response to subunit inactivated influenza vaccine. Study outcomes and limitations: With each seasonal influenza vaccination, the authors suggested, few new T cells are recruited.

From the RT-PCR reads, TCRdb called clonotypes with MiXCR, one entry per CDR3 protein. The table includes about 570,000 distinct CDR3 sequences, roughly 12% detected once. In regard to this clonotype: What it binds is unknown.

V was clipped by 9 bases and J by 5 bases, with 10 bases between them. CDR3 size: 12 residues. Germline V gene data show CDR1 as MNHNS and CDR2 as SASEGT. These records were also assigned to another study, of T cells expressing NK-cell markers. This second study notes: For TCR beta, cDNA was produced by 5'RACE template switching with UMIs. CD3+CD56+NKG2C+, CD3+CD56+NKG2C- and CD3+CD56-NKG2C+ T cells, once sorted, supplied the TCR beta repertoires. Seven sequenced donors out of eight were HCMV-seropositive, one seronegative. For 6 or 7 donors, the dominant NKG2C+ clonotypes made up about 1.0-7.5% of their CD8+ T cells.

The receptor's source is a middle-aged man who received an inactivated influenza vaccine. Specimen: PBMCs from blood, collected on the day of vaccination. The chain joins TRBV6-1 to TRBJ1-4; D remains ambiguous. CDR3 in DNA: TGTGCCAGTAGAGGCCCGAATGAAAAACTGTTTTTT. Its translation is CASRGPNEKLFF.